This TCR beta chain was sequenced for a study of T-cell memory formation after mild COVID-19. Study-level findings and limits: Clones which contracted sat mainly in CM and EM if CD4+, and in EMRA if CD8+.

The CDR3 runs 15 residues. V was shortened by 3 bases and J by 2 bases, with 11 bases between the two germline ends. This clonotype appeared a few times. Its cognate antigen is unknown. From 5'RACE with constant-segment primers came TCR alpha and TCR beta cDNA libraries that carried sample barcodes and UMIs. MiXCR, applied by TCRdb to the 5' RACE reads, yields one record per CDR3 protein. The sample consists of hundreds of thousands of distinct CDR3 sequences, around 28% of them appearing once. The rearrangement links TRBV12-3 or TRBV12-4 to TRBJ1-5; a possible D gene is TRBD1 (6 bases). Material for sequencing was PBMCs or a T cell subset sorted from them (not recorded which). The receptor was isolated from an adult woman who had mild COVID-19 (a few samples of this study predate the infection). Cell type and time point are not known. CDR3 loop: CASSLSAGGNQPQHF. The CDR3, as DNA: TGTGCCAGCAGTTTGTCGGCAGGGGGCAATCAGCCCCAGCATTTT.